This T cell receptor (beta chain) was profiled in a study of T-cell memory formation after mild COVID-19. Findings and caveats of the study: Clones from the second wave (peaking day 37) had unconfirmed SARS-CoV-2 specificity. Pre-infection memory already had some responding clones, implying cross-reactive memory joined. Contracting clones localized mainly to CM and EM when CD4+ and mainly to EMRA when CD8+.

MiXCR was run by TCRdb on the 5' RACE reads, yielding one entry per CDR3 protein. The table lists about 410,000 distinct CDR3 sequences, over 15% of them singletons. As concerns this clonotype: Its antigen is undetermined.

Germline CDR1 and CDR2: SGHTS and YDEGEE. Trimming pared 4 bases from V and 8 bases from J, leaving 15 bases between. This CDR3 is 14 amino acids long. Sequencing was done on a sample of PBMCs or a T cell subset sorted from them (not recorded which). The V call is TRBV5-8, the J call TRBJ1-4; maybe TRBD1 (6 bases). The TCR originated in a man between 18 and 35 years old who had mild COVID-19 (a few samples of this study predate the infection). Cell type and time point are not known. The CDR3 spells CASSLGTINEKLFF. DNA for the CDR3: TGTGCCAGCAGCCTCGGGACAATTAACGAAAAACTGTTTTTT.